In its sample, the clone carrying this T cell receptor beta chain was seen many times. TCRdb reprocessed the RT-PCR reads via MiXCR and lists one record per CDR3 protein. The sample has around 700,000 distinct CDR3 sequences, approximately 15% seen once. The trim removed 1 base at V and 4 bases at J, leaving 4 bases unmatched. This CDR3 region has 17 residues. Germline loops: CDR1 MGHRA, CDR2 YSYEKL. The TCR sequence derives from a female donor in good health, serving as a healthy control. This chain links TRBV4-1 with TRBJ2-3, with 14 bases that match TRBD2. What was sequenced was memory CD4+ T cells from blood. CDR3 in amino acids: CASSQAGLAGEADTQYF. The CDR3 DNA reads TGCGCCAGCAGCCAAGCGGGACTAGCGGGAGAGGCAGATACGCAGTATTTT.